This paragraph reports one T cell receptor beta chain. Antigen unknown. Both 60 Vbeta primers and 13 Jbeta primers went into the PCR. Profiled with immunoSEQ multiplex PCR; TCRdb holds only in-frame clones, not every one. The sample includes approximately 150,000 clones, around 77% of them seen just once. This record belongs to a study of cytomegalovirus exposure and HLA in healthy donors. Findings of the study overall: Presence/absence analyses supposed approximately even sequencing depth among donors. In a later analysis, HLA-associated beta chains showed higher expansion and lower generation probabilities than comparable chains. The study flagged some 170 TCR beta chains as cytomegalovirus-associated. In a later analysis, at a false discovery rate of 0.05, 15,000 to 20,000 TCR beta sequences were associated with HLA alleles.

Input material: PBMCs. The TCR originated in a woman aged 60 to 75 in good health and CMV-seronegative.

This CDR3 is CASSEVRRTSGRNEQFF. For the CDR3, the DNA is TGTGCCAGCAGTGAAGTAAGGCGGACTAGCGGTCGAAATGAGCAGTTCTTC. This rearrangement joins TRBV6-1 to TRBJ2-1, with 10 nucleotides matching TRBD2. This CDR3 has 17 residues. J was trimmed by 7 bases and V by 1 base; bases with no gene match: 10. The germline V gene has CDR1 MNHNS and CDR2 SASEGT.